What follows are 20 T cell receptor beta chains derived from one specimen sequenced in a study of cytomegalovirus exposure and HLA in healthy donors. The PCR was carried out with 60 Vbeta primers and 13 Jbeta primers. Some clones are missing from TCRdb's copy, which holds only in-frame ones; the method was immunoSEQ multiplex PCR. The sample lists more than 95,000 clones, approximately 80% occurring once. Sequences were obtained from PBMCs. These receptors came from a woman aged 40 to 50 in good health and CMV-seronegative.

The rearrangement links TRBV5-6 to TRBJ1-2; 7 positions match TRBD1. With V trimmed by 6 bases and J by 5 bases, 10 bases remained unmatched. Germline V gene data show CDR1 as SGHDT and CDR2 as YYEEEE. CDR3 length: 14 amino acids. The CDR3 spells CASTELQGFYGYTF. Here the CDR3 DNA reads TGTGCCAGCACCGAACTACAGGGGTTTTATGGCTACACCTTC.

This clone was found a few times. The V gene is TRBV27, the J gene TRBJ1-6, with 7 bases identical to TRBD1. CDR1 MNHEY and CDR2 SMNVEV come from the germline V gene (reference sequence). V trimming: 6 bases; J trimming: 7 bases; junction bases outside the gene matches: 9. This CDR3 is built from 15 residues. The CDR3, as DNA: TGTGCCAGCAGGGTGGACAGGTTACTCAATTCACCCCTCCACTTT. The encoded protein is CASRVDRLLNSPLHF.

This chain links TRBV10-3 with TRBJ2-7, with 7 bases matching TRBD1. The junction had 4 bases not matched to a gene; V was cut back by 2 bases and J by 3 bases. This CDR3 region has 14 residues. Looked up from germline, CDR1 is ENHRY and CDR2 is SYGVKD. The DNA of the CDR3 is TGTGCCATCAGTGAGCACGGGGACAGCTACGAGCAGTACTTC. The encoded protein is CAISEHGDSYEQYF.

The chain couples TRBV6-5 to TRBJ1-1; D call uncertain. The V end lost 5 bases, the J end lost 8 bases, and 21 bases lay between the germline ends. CDR1 MNHEY and CDR2 SVGAGI come from the germline V gene. This CDR3 contains 15 residues. CDR3 protein: CASSPREWRVDEAFF. The CDR3 coding sequence is TGTGCCAGCAGTCCTCGAGAATGGAGGGTTGACGAAGCTTTCTTT.

The chain recombines TRBV6-8 with TRBJ2-3; D is unresolved. CDR1 MNHGY and CDR2 SAAAGT come from the germline V gene. The CDR3 covers 10 residues. Trimming took 2 bases from V and 14 from J, leaving 8 bases between them. The CDR3 bases are TGTGCCAGCAGTTACCCCTCGGGGTATTTT. It specifies CASSYPSGYF.

The J gene is TRBJ2-7, the V gene TRBV4-3; 8 nucleotides match TRBD2. The CDR3 is 16 residues long. The junction had 11 bases not matched to a gene; V was cut back by 5 bases and J by 2 bases. Germline V lookup: CDR1 LGHNA, CDR2 YSLEER. The CDR3 sequence is CASSADFGRVAYEQYF. CDR3 sequence (DNA): TGCGCCAGCAGCGCTGATTTCGGGAGGGTGGCCTACGAGCAGTACTTC.

This chain connects TRBV5-1 to TRBJ2-1; D is unclear. CDR3 length equals 13 residues. Germline lookup yields CDR1 SGHRS and CDR2 YFSETQ. The germline V and J ends were trimmed by 1 base and 7 bases, with 9 bases remaining between them. The CDR3 DNA follows: TGCGCCAGCAGCTTGCACCGAGTAAATGAGCAGTTCTTC. The encoded protein is CASSLHRVNEQFF.

This rearrangement joins TRBV5-4 to TRBJ2-7; 7 bases agree with TRBD1. The V gene's germline CDR1 is SGHNT and CDR2 YYREEE (reference sequence). This CDR3 is 15 amino acids long. The V segment lost 0 bases and the J segment 0 bases; nucleotides outside the gene matches: 3. In DNA, the CDR3 is TGTGCCAGCAGCTTGGATAGGGGGCGCTCCTACGAGCAGTACTTC. Translating it yields CASSLDRGRSYEQYF. Full variable domain (outside the CDR3, taken from reference TRBV5-4 and TRBJ2-7): ETGVTQSPTHLIKTRGQQVTLRCSSQSGHNTVSWYQQALGQGPQFIFQYYREEENGRGNFPPRFSGLQFPNYSSELNVNALELDDSALYLCASSLDRGRSYEQYFGPGTRLTVT.

The chain carries TRBV4-2 and TRBJ2-3; D unresolved. The CDR3 has 15 residues. The germline CDR1 and CDR2 sequences are LGHNA and YNFKEQ. The germline V and J ends were trimmed by 1 base and 0 bases, with 8 bases remaining between them. The CDR3 DNA reads TGTGCCAGCAGCCAAGGTCAGTTGAGCACAGATACGCAGTATTTT. Translation: CASSQGQLSTDTQYF.

The chain combines TRBV15 with TRBJ1-4; the D is unclear. The germline V gene has CDR1 LNHNV and CDR2 YYDKDF (reference sequence). The CDR3 runs to 14 residues. V was clipped by 3 bases and J by 0 bases, with 5 bases between them. The CDR3 protein is CATSSRTTNEKLFF. DNA of the CDR3: TGTGCCACCAGCAGCAGAACAACTAATGAAAAACTGTTTTTT. Full variable domain (rest looked up from reference TRBV15 and TRBJ1-4): DAMVIQNPRYQVTQFGKPVTLSCSQTLNHNVMYWYQQKSSQAPKLLFHYYDKDFNNEADTPDNFQSRRPNTSFCFLDIRSPGLGDTAMYLCATSSRTTNEKLFFGSGTQLSVL.

This clone was seen a handful of times. The V call is TRBV27, the J call TRBJ2-1; the D gene is possibly TRBD2 (6 bases). V lost 5 bases and J lost 3, with 17 bases in between. This CDR3 comprises 16 residues. The germline V gene encodes CDR1 MNHEY and CDR2 SMNVEV (reference sequence). The CDR3 DNA reads TGTGCCAGCAGTGCCGGGGGATTTGGGGGCTACAATGAGCAGTTCTTC. Its translation: CASSAGGFGGYNEQFF.

The gene calls are TRBV28 and TRBJ2-7; possible D gene TRBD2, 6 bases. V was cut by 3 bases and J by 4 bases, with 13 bases left in between. The germline CDR1 and CDR2 sequences are MDHEN and SYDVKM. The CDR3 totals 14 residues. CDR3: CASSFGGEVYEQYF. The CDR3 bases are TGTGCCAGCAGTTTCGGGGGAGAGGTATACGAGCAGTACTTC.

Only one count was recorded for this clone. One junction end disagrees with the germline gene, perhaps due to a read error. J is TRBJ2-7 and V is TRBV2, with D uncertain. The germline gives CDR1 SNHLY, CDR2 FYNNEI. The CDR3 has 13 residues. DNA of the CDR3: TGTGCCAGCAGTGAAGGGGCGTCCTCCGAGCAGTACTTC. Translated, it gives CASSEGASSEQYF.

The rearrangement joins TRBV7-8 to TRBJ1-5; D is uncertain. CDR1 is SGHVS and CDR2 is FQNEAQ in the germline V gene. The germline V and J ends were trimmed by 2 bases and 10 bases, with 18 bases remaining between them. This CDR3 has 15 amino acids. CDR3 loop: CASSLNAGVGRPQHF. The CDR3 DNA follows: TGTGCCAGCAGCTTAAACGCCGGGGTCGGCCGACCCCAGCATTTT.

The chain carries TRBV6-1 and TRBJ2-3; D possibly corresponds to TRBD1 (6 bases). CDR1 and CDR2 from the germline V gene are MNHNS and SASEGT. V was clipped by 10 bases and J by 4 bases, with 18 bases between them. The CDR3 covers 14 residues. The CDR3 is CATWGQPNADTQYF. The DNA for the CDR3 is TGTGCCACCTGGGGACAACCCAATGCAGATACGCAGTATTTT.

The V and J genes are TRBV9 and TRBJ1-2, with D unresolved. The CDR3 totals 14 residues. Germline CDR1 SGDLS, CDR2 YYNGEE. Deletions cut 3 bases from V and 1 base from J, with 10 bases between. The CDR3 here is CASSGPGFNYGYTF. For the CDR3, the DNA is TGTGCCAGCAGCGGGCCGGGGTTTAACTATGGCTACACCTTC.

This chain uses TRBV6-5 with TRBJ2-7; TRBD1 matches 10 bases. The CDR3 extends over 16 amino acids. Per germline, CDR1 MNHEY and CDR2 SVGAGI. V was pared by 0 bases and J by 6 bases, with 8 bases of the junction left unmatched. The CDR3, as DNA: TGTGCCAGCAGTTACTCGTCGGGGACAGGGGCTTTCGAGCAGTACTTC. Its protein is CASSYSSGTGAFEQYF.

The V and J genes are TRBV29-1 and TRBJ2-1, with 8 bases that match TRBD2. Germline V gene sequence: CDR1 SQVTM, CDR2 ANQGSEA. The J segment lost 7 bases and the V segment lost 7 bases, leaving 15 bases of the junction unmatched. The CDR3 loop spans 15 amino acids. Here the CDR3 reads CSATGGGRRSNEQFF. CDR3 nucleotide sequence: TGCAGCGCCACTGGGGGCGGGAGGAGATCTAATGAGCAGTTCTTC.

The chain joins TRBV5-6 to TRBJ2-6; D is unclear. Deletions cut 4 bases from V and 6 bases from J, with 5 bases between. This CDR3 region has 12 residues. Per the germline V gene, CDR1 is SGHDT and CDR2 is YYEEEE. CDR3 in amino acids: CASSLVANVLTF. The CDR3 bases are TGTGCCAGCAGCCTTGTGGCCAACGTCCTGACTTTC.

The J gene is TRBJ2-7, the V gene TRBV7-2; 10 nucleotides match TRBD1. V lost 4 bases and J lost 6; bases outside the gene matches: 12. Germline CDR1 reads SGHTA; CDR2 reads FQGNSA. CDR3 length: 16 amino acids. The CDR3 DNA is TGTGCCAGCAGCTCGACATCCGGGACAGGGGTGAGCGAGCAGTACTTC. Translation gives CASSSTSGTGVSEQYF.